This T cell receptor beta chain was found in a study of T cells in Graves' hyperthyroidism and ophthalmopathy. Unmatched junction bases numbered 14, after V lost 11 bases and J lost 5 bases. The CDR3 has 15 residues. Germline loops: CDR1 KGHDR, CDR2 SFDVKD. Stable hyperthyroidism: no ophthalmopathy progression over 18 months of follow-up. Diagnosing involved the use of clinical symptoms, serum thyroxine and TRAb, thyroid ultrasound and orbital computed tomography. RNA transcripts were the template for amplifying TCR beta CDR3 regions. A first-round RT-PCR of the TCR CDR3 used the HTBI primer set. In TCRdb, the multiplex PCR reads were re-called with MiXCR into one record per CDR3 protein. Of approximately 500,000 distinct CDR3 sequences listed, under 60% are singletons.

The sequenced material came from peripheral blood or thyroid tissue (not recorded which). The V call is TRBV24-1, the J call TRBJ2-1; TRBD1 matches at 7 bases. The sequence was collected from a woman under 30 with Graves' hyperthyroidism. DNA for the CDR3: TGTGCCAGTACCTATGGTCAGGGGGTTAACAATGAGCAGTTCTTC. As protein: CASTYGQGVNNEQFF.